Each of the 27 T cell receptor beta chains below was sequenced from the same sample in a study of blood T cells in healthy people across ages. PCR was performed a second time for 7 to 11 cycles using a sample-barcoded 5' primer and a J-beta primer mix. TCRdb processed the 5' RACE reads anew with MiXCR; each CDR3 protein has one entry. The profile covers more than 500,000 distinct CDR3 sequences, with approximately 30% appearing a single time and under 20% taken by the ten largest. Material for sequencing was blood. These receptor sequences come from a woman aged 70-85 years in good health.

In this sample, this clonotype turned up once. The CDR3, as DNA: TGTGCCACCAGAGGGGACGGAGCTAACTATGGCTACACCTTC. Amino acids: CATRGDGANYGYTF. The chain recombines TRBV24-1 with TRBJ1-2; tentative D call: TRBD1 (5 bases). Germline V gene lookup returns CDR1 KGHDR and CDR2 SFDVKD. There are 14 residues in the CDR3. The ends were cut back, 7 bases at V and 0 bases at J, with 11 bases in the middle.

In regard to this clonotype: One end of the junction does not line up with germline, which may come from a read error. The CDR3 DNA sequence: TGTGCCAGCAGTCGACAGATAACAGATATGCAGTATTTT. As protein: CASSRQITDMQYF. The chain joins TRBV12-3 or TRBV12-4 to TRBJ2-3, with D tentatively TRBD1 (5 bases). This CDR3 spans 13 amino acids.

This clonotype was seen ten or more times. V is TRBV6-5 and J is TRBJ2-3, with 14 bases fitting TRBD2. Germline V gene data show CDR1 as MNHEY and CDR2 as SVGAGI. The length of the CDR3 is 16 residues. V was clipped by 4 bases and J by 8 bases; unmatched bases: 8. The CDR3 coding sequence is TGTGCCAGCAGTTGGGGACTAGCGGGGGCAGGGGGTACGCAGTATTTT. It translates to CASSWGLAGAGGTQYF.

V gene TRBV20-1 combines with J gene TRBJ2-3, with 11 bases that match TRBD2. The germline CDR1 and CDR2 sequences are DFQATT and SNEGSKA (reference sequence). V dropped 3 bases and J dropped 4; count of bases not matched to a gene: 15. This CDR3 is built from 18 residues. DNA of the CDR3: TGCAGTGCTAGCCAACTCCAAACTAGCGGGGGCCGTGCAGATACGCAGTATTTT. This sequence encodes CSASQLQTSGGRADTQYF.

The chain carries TRBV5-1 and TRBJ1-5; 10 bases fit TRBD1. Germline CDR1 SGHRS, CDR2 YFSETQ. The trim removed 4 bases at V and 8 bases at J, leaving 9 bases unmatched. CDR3 length equals 15 residues. This CDR3 reads CASSKQGQGKEPQHF. CDR3 sequence (DNA): TGCGCCAGCAGCAAACAGGGACAGGGGAAGGAGCCCCAGCATTTT.

V and J are TRBV5-5 and TRBJ1-4, with unresolved D. V dropped 4 bases and J dropped 8 bases, with 9 bases sitting between them. The CDR3 runs to 12 residues. Germline V gene data show CDR1 as SGHKS and CDR2 as YYEKEE (reference sequence). CDR3 in DNA: TGTGCCAGCAGCACCTTCAGCGAAAAACTGTTTTTT. It is translated as CASSTFSEKLFF.

V gene TRBV9 combines with J gene TRBJ1-1; tentative D call: TRBD1 (6 bases). The V end lost 1 base, the J end lost 3 bases, and 13 bases lay between the germline ends. CDR3 length: 15 amino acids. Germline assignment: CDR1 SGDLS and CDR2 YYNGEE. The CDR3 is CASSVQGREDTEAFF. The CDR3 nucleotides read TGTGCCAGCAGCGTACAGGGGAGGGAGGACACTGAAGCTTTCTTT.

This clonotype came up a few times. For the CDR3, the DNA is TGTGCCAGCAGCTTAGTCTTAGCGAACCTGAACACCGGGGAGCTGTTTTTT. Its protein is CASSLVLANLNTGELFF. J is TRBJ2-2 and V is TRBV7-8; tentative D call: TRBD2 (5 bases). The CDR3 consists of 17 residues. V shed 1 base and J shed 1 base, with 13 bases lying between them. Germline V lookup: CDR1 SGHVS, CDR2 FQNEAQ. Supplemented by reference TRBV7-8 and TRBJ2-2, the full variable domain reads GAGVSQSPRYKVAKRGQDVALRCDPISGHVSLFWYQQALGQGPEFLTYFQNEAQLDKSGLPSDRFFAERPEGSVSTLKIQRTQQEDSAVYLCASSLVLANLNTGELFFGEGSRLTVL.

On this clonotype: This could be a read error, since a much larger clone is one nucleotide away. The V call is TRBV2, the J call TRBJ2-7, with a weak D call TRBD1 (6 bases). This CDR3 has 14 amino acids. Germline V lookup: CDR1 SNHLY, CDR2 FYNNEI. The CDR3 loop reads CASNLLQGPYEQSF. Here the CDR3 DNA reads TGTGCCAGCAACCTGCTACAGGGACCCTACGAGCAGTCCTTC.

In its sample, this clonotype was seen once. This chain uses TRBV5-1 with TRBJ1-2, with TRBD1 as a possible D gene (5 bases). The CDR3 covers 15 residues. Germline CDR1 reads SGHRS; CDR2 reads YFSETQ. Trimming left V 4 bases short and J 3 bases short, with 16 bases between. The CDR3 region is CASSLFSQGDYGYTF. CDR3 in DNA: TGCGCCAGCAGCCTATTCTCTCAAGGGGACTATGGCTACACCTTC.

This clonotype has a handful of counts. The V call is TRBV6-6, the J call TRBJ2-1, with D perhaps assigned TRBD1 or TRBD2 (6 bases each). From germline, CDR1 is MNHNY and CDR2 SVGAGI (reference sequence). V was trimmed by 5 bases and J by 9 bases, leaving 14 bases between them. The length of the CDR3 is 13 residues. CDR3 amino acids: CASSNTKGGEQFF. The CDR3, as DNA: TGTGCCAGCAGTAATACCAAGGGGGGTGAGCAGTTCTTC.

This clonotype has a handful of counts. This chain links TRBV27 with TRBJ2-7; D remains ambiguous. Germline CDR1 reads MNHEY; CDR2 reads SMNVEV (reference sequence). The CDR3 length is 14 residues. The ends were cut back, 8 bases at V and 6 bases at J, with 20 bases in the middle. The CDR3: CASGTLGRDGEQYF. DNA for the CDR3: TGTGCCAGCGGCACTCTGGGTAGGGATGGCGAGCAGTACTTC.

CDR3 sequence reads: CASTADITQYF. For the CDR3, the DNA is TGTGCCAGCACCGCGGATATTACGCAGTATTTT. The J gene is TRBJ2-3, the V gene TRBV6-2 or TRBV6-3; D unclear. Trimming took 7 bases from V and 8 from J, leaving 10 bases between them. Germline V gene sequence: CDR1 MNHEY, CDR2 SVGEGT. The CDR3 runs 11 residues.

A few counts support this clonotype. The chain combines TRBV20-1 with TRBJ1-4; D is perhaps TRBD1 (5 bases). The CDR3 has 12 residues. Germline assignment: CDR1 DFQATT and CDR2 SNEGSKA (reference sequence). V was cut by 5 bases and J by 6 bases, with 10 bases left in between. The CDR3 nucleotides are TGCAGTGCTTCAGGGCCTGATGAAAAACTGTTTTTT. Translated: CSASGPDEKLFF.

As for this clonotype: The junction and the germline gene differ at one end; a read error may be behind it. The CDR3: CSARGVGYTEAFF. CDR3 coding DNA: TGCAGTGCGAGAGGGGTAGGGTACACTGAAGCTTTCTTT. This chain connects TRBV20-1 to TRBJ1-1; D is perhaps TRBD1 (5 bases). Per the germline V gene, CDR1 is DFQATT and CDR2 is SNEGSKA (reference sequence). The CDR3 spans 13 residues.

The chain combines TRBV7-8 with TRBJ1-4; TRBD1 aligns across 9 bases. Germline V gives CDR1 SGHVS, CDR2 FQNEAQ. V lost 9 bases and J lost 3; bases outside the gene matches: 11. CDR3 length equals 16 residues. The DNA for the CDR3 is TGTGCCAGTCGGCCGCGCAGGACAGGGGCTAATGAAAAACTGTTTTTT. It yields the protein CASRPRRTGANEKLFF.

The CDR3 spells CASSLGVFGDSPLHF. CDR3 bases: TGTGCCAGCAGCTTAGGGGTATTTGGGGATTCACCCCTCCACTTT. The chain links TRBV11-2 to TRBJ1-6; D not certain. CDR1 is SGHAT, CDR2 FQNNGV, per germline. Deletions cut 1 base from V and 8 bases from J, with 12 bases between. The CDR3 is 15 residues long.

This clonotype was counted many times. V is TRBV29-1 and J is TRBJ1-4; 11 nucleotides agree with TRBD1. J was trimmed by 7 bases and V by 3 bases; bases with no gene match: 1. The CDR3 is 13 amino acids. Germline V gives CDR1 SQVTM, CDR2 ANQGSEA. CDR3 region: CSVEGTGGEKLFF. The CDR3 nucleotides are TGCAGCGTTGAGGGGACAGGGGGTGAAAAACTGTTTTTT.

This clonotype came up a few times. The junction shows a germline mismatch at one end, possibly a read error. The chain joins TRBV14 to TRBJ2-5, with D possibly matching TRBD2 (6 bases). The CDR3 has 14 amino acids. In germline, CDR1 is SGHDN, CDR2 FVKESK. The CDR3 here is CASSLGTVDESQYF. For the CDR3, the DNA is TGTGCCAGCAGCCTTGGGACTGTGGATGAGAGCCAGTACTTC. The full variable domain, its missing parts supplied by reference TRBV14 and TRBJ2-5, is EAGVTQFPSHSVIEKGQTVTLRCDPISGHDNLYWYRRVMGKEIKFLLHFVKESKQDESGMPNNRFLAERTGGTYSTLKVQPAELEDSGVYFCASSLGTVDESQYFGPGTRLLVL.

CDR3 sequence: CASGRGIEVNEQFF. DNA of the CDR3: TGTGCCAGCGGTCGGGGAATTGAGGTGAATGAGCAGTTCTTC. V and J are TRBV6-1 and TRBJ2-1; D is possibly TRBD2 (5 bases). V lost 8 bases and J lost 7, with 18 bases in between. CDR3 length equals 14 residues. Germline assignment: CDR1 MNHNS and CDR2 SASEGT.

The chain has TRBV25-1 and TRBJ2-7; D not certain. V lost 8 bases to trimming and J lost 7 bases, with 18 bases between them. In germline, CDR1 is MGHDK, CDR2 SYGVNS. The CDR3 totals 13 residues. The CDR3 loop reads CASRKGLIGEQYF. The CDR3 DNA follows: TGTGCCAGCCGCAAGGGCCTAATAGGGGAGCAGTACTTC.

Worth noting for this clonotype: At one boundary the junction diverges from the germline segment, which might be a read error. The chain couples TRBV6-1 to TRBJ2-4; the D call may be TRBD1 or TRBD2 (5 bases each). The germline gives CDR1 MNHNS, CDR2 SASEGT. The CDR3 has 19 amino acids. The CDR3: CAGSQRRGVRILAKNIQYF. In DNA, the CDR3 is TGTGCCGGCAGTCAGCGGAGAGGGGTTAGAATACTGGCCAAAAACATTCAGTACTTC.

This chain links TRBV10-3 with TRBJ1-1; D unclear. V was cut by 4 bases and J by 1 base, with 7 bases left in between. Germline values: CDR1 ENHRY, CDR2 SYGVKD. The CDR3 runs to 13 residues. The CDR3 protein is CAISGTANTEAFF. In DNA form, the CDR3 reads TGTGCCATCAGTGGAACAGCGAACACTGAAGCTTTCTTT.

This clonotype was counted a few times. The genes are TRBV2 and TRBJ2-5; D is unclear. Per the germline V gene, CDR1 is SNHLY and CDR2 is FYNNEI. Trimming cost V 8 bases and J 1 base, with 5 bases left between them. This CDR3 spans 11 amino acids. This chain's CDR3 is CASASQETQYF. CDR3 coding DNA: TGTGCCAGCGCCAGCCAAGAGACCCAGTACTTC.

This clonotype was seen only a few times. The chain couples TRBV7-2 to TRBJ2-2, with D tentatively TRBD1 (6 bases). Per germline, CDR1 SGHTA and CDR2 FQGNSA. This CDR3 has 15 residues. Trimming took off 4 bases at V and 4 bases at J, with 13 bases between the two ends. CDR3 DNA: TGTGCCAGCAGCTCCCAGGGGAGCACCACCGGGGAGCTGTTTTTT. Protein product: CASSSQGSTTGELFF.

The rearrangement uses TRBV14 and TRBJ1-1; D ambiguous. The CDR3 has 14 residues. Germline assignment: CDR1 SGHDN and CDR2 FVKESK. The V gene lost 4 bases and the J gene lost 6 bases, with 15 bases spanning the gap. CDR3 region: CASSLIREGAEAFF. CDR3 in DNA: TGTGCCAGCAGCCTCATACGGGAGGGCGCTGAAGCTTTCTTT.

This clonotype was counted once. The chain is built from TRBV7-2 and TRBJ1-5; a weak D match, TRBD1 (5 bases). The CDR3 totals 13 residues. Trimming shortened V by 5 bases and J by 13 bases, and 18 bases separated the two germline ends. The germline V gene has CDR1 SGHTA and CDR2 FQGNSA. CDR3 residues: CASSHAGRDAQHF. The CDR3 DNA follows: TGTGCCAGCAGCCACGCCGGGCGGGACGCTCAGCATTTT. The variable domain in full, with the rest retrieved from reference TRBV7-2 and TRBJ1-5, is GAGVSQSPSNKVTEKGKDVELRCDPISGHTALYWYRQSLGQGLEFLIYFQGNSAPDKSGLPSDRFSAERTGGSVSTLTIQRTQQEDSAVYLCASSHAGRDAQHFGDGTRLSIL.